This TCR beta chain was sequenced for a study of shared clonotypes between healthy human individuals. The wider study: Contributing individuals were a couple of females and a few males aged 18 to 49. CD4 naive and CD4 memory each took three plates per donor, while CD8 naive took two and CD8 memory one.

With respect to this clone: Its specificity is unknown.

Study-wide findings and caveats: Among four donors, roughly 5% of naive CD4 clonotypes were found in common.

Some clones are missing from TCRdb's copy, which holds only in-frame ones; the method was immunoSEQ multiplex PCR. The sample records roughly 2.5 million clones, approximately 90% being singletons. The sample consisted of naive CD4+ T cells sorted from blood. Subset meaning: CD45RA+ positively selected. The source of this sequence is a man between 18 and 29 years old in good health.

The CDR3 coding sequence is TGTGCCAGCCGGAGGACAGGACCCTACGAGCAGTACTTC. Encoded protein: CASRRTGPYEQYF. This chain uses TRBV27 with TRBJ2-7, with 7 positions matching TRBD1. Unmatched junction bases numbered 6, after V lost 8 bases and J lost 2 bases. The CDR3 extends over 13 amino acids. Germline V CDR1 and CDR2: MNHEY, SMNVEV (reference sequence).